This T cell receptor (beta chain) was identified during a study of CD8 T cells in Susac syndrome. Study-level background: Eight or nine of the sequenced Susac syndrome patients were in remission, and roughly six had active disease.

With random hexamers, reverse transcription was performed on roughly 0.5 to 1 ug of RNA. It was immunoSEQ multiplex PCR that amplified TCR beta CDR3 across 54 Vbeta and 13 Jbeta. Using its own MiXCR run on the immunoSEQ multiplex PCR reads, TCRdb lists one record per CDR3 protein. The repertoire consists of under 200,000 distinct CDR3 sequences, with roughly 95% occurring once and the leading ten covering around 0.12%. V trimming: 4 bases; J trimming: 5 bases; junction bases outside the gene matches: 10. Germline lookup yields CDR1 GTSNPN and CDR2 SVGIG (reference sequence). The CDR3 loop spans 14 amino acids.

Sequenced sample: CD4+ T cells from PBMCs. V and J are TRBV30 and TRBJ1-1; 7 bases align to TRBD1. This receptor was obtained from a human donor with Susac syndrome. The CDR3 sequence: CAWTTTGAQTEAFF. The CDR3 nucleotides read TGTGCCTGGACAACAACAGGGGCACAAACTGAAGCTTTCTTT.